This T cell receptor (beta chain) stems from a study of T cell responses to AZD1222 COVID-19 vaccine. Notes on the study in general: Spike-spanning, vaccine-associated CD4 TCRs were dominant at 160-218 and 743-854. Spike-specific TCR breadth and depth both grew after two AZD1222 doses. Baseline seropositivity characterized only a handful of AZD1222 recipients. Donor demographics were predominantly white British with a female majority; clonal diversity may be underestimated.

The CDR3 runs to 16 residues. A word on this clone: Its cognate antigen is unknown.

TCRdb keeps only in-frame clones here, not all; method: immunoSEQ multiplex PCR. The table includes 77,000 or so clones, roughly 84% detected once. V gene TRBV21-1 combines with J gene TRBJ1-6; the DNA was not compared with TRBD1, the D call given in the table. TRBV21-1 is a pseudogene locus. The TCR sequence derives from an adult who received the AZD1222 COVID-19 vaccine. The material sequenced was peripheral blood, taken 28 days after the second AZD1222 dose. CDR3 in amino acids: CASSTTRDRPNSPLHF. CDR3 sequence (DNA): TGTGCCAGCAGCACCACCAGGGACAGGCCCAATTCACCCCTCCACTTT.